The 29 T cell receptor beta chains below all came from one sample that was sequenced in a study of OX40 agonist ivuxolimab in advanced cancers. Profiling relied on immunoSEQ multiplex PCR, and the TCRdb table lists in-frame clones only, not all of them. The table lists about 83,000 clones, less than 85% of them singletons, with under 7.5% in the top ten. Sequences were derived from CD4+ or CD8+ T cells sorted from blood, sampled in a trial of the OX40 agonist ivuxolimab. These TCRs come from an adult with an advanced solid tumor such as melanoma, head and neck, liver or kidney cancer.

This clone appeared a few times. The chain has TRBV2 and TRBJ1-1; D may be TRBD1 (6 bases). This CDR3 region has 14 residues. V lost 6 bases and J lost 2, with 13 bases in between. Germline-derived CDR1 and CDR2 are SNHLY and FYNNEI. Here the CDR3 reads CASRQGQQNTEAFF. CDR3 DNA sequence: TGTGCCAGCAGGCAGGGACAACAAAACACTGAAGCTTTCTTT.

The V call is TRBV6-5, the J call TRBJ2-3, with 7 nucleotides matching TRBD1. Germline CDR1 MNHEY, CDR2 SVGAGI. After removal of 0 bases from V and 2 bases from J, the junction contained 2 bases not matched to a gene. This CDR3 has 15 residues. The CDR3: CASSYSGQPTDTQYF. CDR3 in DNA: TGTGCCAGCAGTTACTCGGGACAGCCCACAGATACGCAGTATTTT.

This clone was seen at least ten times. The chain employs TRBV13 and TRBJ2-4; unclear D gene. V was shortened by 3 bases and J by 0 bases, with 9 bases between the two germline ends. There are 15 residues in the CDR3. Germline V gene data show CDR1 as PRHDT and CDR2 as FYEKMQ (reference sequence). The CDR3 sequence is CASSFGSGAKNIQYF. CDR3 nucleotides: TGTGCCAGCAGCTTTGGGTCTGGAGCCAAAAACATTCAGTACTTC.

This sequence joins TRBV11-3 and TRBJ2-3; 7 bases are shared with TRBD2. CDR3 length: 14 amino acids. Trimming removed 5 bases from V and 0 bases from J; junction bases left unmatched: 2. Germline assignment: CDR1 SGHNT and CDR2 YENEEA. The CDR3 DNA reads as TGTGCCAGCAGCCCACTAGCGAGCACAGATACGCAGTATTTT. It yields the protein CASSPLASTDTQYF.

This clone has a single count. The same CDR3 arises from other DNA sequences in this sample as well. This sequence joins TRBV29-1 and TRBJ2-3; D remains unclear. Germline CDR1 SQVTM, CDR2 ANQGSEA. V dropped 4 bases and J dropped 0 bases, with 11 bases sitting between them. This CDR3 region has 14 residues. The CDR3 loop reads CSVGKVSSTDTQYF. In DNA, the CDR3 is TGCAGCGTTGGTAAAGTTTCTAGCACAGATACGCAGTATTTT.

This chain joins TRBV5-1 and TRBJ2-5; D is undetermined. The V end lost 4 bases, the J end lost 1 base, and 11 bases lay between the germline ends. Per germline, CDR1 SGHRS and CDR2 YFSETQ. There are 14 residues in the CDR3. The CDR3 is CASSLHPGQETQYF. The CDR3 DNA reads as TGCGCCAGCAGCCTACACCCGGGCCAAGAGACCCAGTACTTC.

CDR3 residues: CASSYTVGQGNYGYTF. The CDR3 DNA is TGTGCCAGCAGTTACACCGTCGGACAGGGGAACTATGGCTACACCTTC. V is TRBV6-5 and J is TRBJ1-2; 9 bases map to TRBD1. V was pared by 2 bases and J by 2 bases, with 6 bases of the junction left unmatched. This CDR3 contains 16 residues. The germline CDR1 and CDR2 sequences are MNHEY and SVGAGI.

The chain employs TRBV6-5 and TRBJ1-2; TRBD1 is a possible D gene (5 bases). Trimming shortened V by 8 bases and J by 2 bases, and 15 bases separated the two germline ends. CDR1 MNHEY and CDR2 SVGAGI come from the germline V gene. This CDR3 is 14 amino acids long. This CDR3 is CASANGGLNYGYTF. CDR3 bases: TGTGCCAGCGCTAACGGGGGGTTGAACTATGGCTACACCTTC.

V gene TRBV7-5 combines with J gene TRBJ2-1; the table's D call, TRBD2, has no DNA check behind it. TRBV7-5 is marked as a pseudogene. The CDR3 covers 16 residues. The CDR3 sequence is CARSLRGGAPYNEQFF. CDR3 DNA: TGTGCCAGAAGCTTAAGGGGGGGGGCTCCCTACAATGAGCAGTTCTTC.

The rearrangement links TRBV7-9 to TRBJ1-1; 7 positions agree with TRBD1. This CDR3 is built from 17 residues. With V trimmed by 5 bases and J by 2 bases, 14 bases remained unmatched. The germline CDR1 and CDR2 sequences are SEHNR and FQNEAQ (reference sequence). The CDR3 is CASSKKGTVPSNTEAFF. The DNA of the CDR3 is TGTGCCAGCAGCAAAAAGGGGACAGTCCCTTCAAACACTGAAGCTTTCTTT.

The chain links TRBV13 to TRBJ2-7, with 8 positions matching TRBD1. The germline CDR1 and CDR2 sequences are PRHDT and FYEKMQ (reference sequence). This CDR3 has 12 residues. The junction had 1 base not matched to a gene; V was cut back by 3 bases and J by 6 bases. The CDR3 bases are TGTGCCAGCAGCTTGACAGGGGTCGAGCAGTACTTC. Translating it yields CASSLTGVEQYF.

CDR3 amino acids: CASSRDVYSNQPQHF. CDR3 nucleotides: TGTGCCAGCAGCCGGGACGTTTATAGCAATCAGCCCCAGCATTTT. V usage is TRBV6-5 and J usage is TRBJ1-5, with a possible D match to TRBD1 (5 bases). CDR3 length: 15 residues. Germline V gene lookup returns CDR1 MNHEY and CDR2 SVGAGI. V lost 6 bases, J lost 0 bases, and 12 bases lay in between.

This clone has just one count. The CDR3 DNA follows: TGCGCCAGCAGCCAAGATCATAGCACAGATACGCAGTATTTT. Amino acids: CASSQDHSTDTQYF. V gene TRBV4-1 combines with J gene TRBJ2-3; no firm D call. Trimming left V 0 bases short and J 0 bases short, with 4 bases between. The CDR3 contains 14 residues. Germline values: CDR1 MGHRA, CDR2 YSYEKL.

This clone was observed a few times. As DNA, the CDR3 is TGTGCCAGCAGCTACCGGGGGACAGGGGACTCACCCCTCCACTTT. This translates into CASSYRGTGDSPLHF. The V gene is TRBV7-9, the J gene TRBJ1-6; 10 nucleotides line up with TRBD1. Germline assignment: CDR1 SEHNR and CDR2 FQNEAQ (reference sequence). V was clipped by 4 bases and J by 10 bases; unmatched bases: 7. This CDR3 region has 15 residues.

This clone was counted a single time. The rearrangement joins TRBV19 to TRBJ1-5, with D hard to call. The CDR3 contains 12 residues. Germline-derived CDR1 and CDR2 are LNHDA and SQIVND (reference sequence). Trimming took off 5 bases at V and 4 bases at J, with 6 bases between the two ends. The CDR3 sequence is CASSLSNQPQHF. CDR3 DNA sequence: TGTGCCAGTAGTTTGTCTAATCAGCCCCAGCATTTT.

The chain couples TRBV7-9 to TRBJ1-2, with unresolved D. Deletions cut 7 bases from V and 0 bases from J, with 15 bases between. The CDR3 contains 15 residues. Germline values: CDR1 SEHNR, CDR2 FQNEAQ (reference sequence). The CDR3 region is CASTPYHSTNYGYTF. In DNA, the CDR3 is TGTGCCAGCACTCCGTACCACAGTACTAACTATGGCTACACCTTC.

This chain uses TRBV7-6 with TRBJ2-3; D possibly corresponds to TRBD2 (5 bases). The CDR3 consists of 14 residues. Per the germline V gene, CDR1 is SGHVS and CDR2 is FNYEAQ. The germline V and J ends were trimmed by 4 bases and 6 bases, with 14 bases remaining between them. In DNA, the CDR3 is TGTGCCAGCAGCTCGTCCGGACTGGGGGATACGCAGTATTTT. It specifies CASSSSGLGDTQYF.

A few counts support this clone. The chain couples TRBV7-9 to TRBJ2-7; the match to TRBD1 covers 8 bases. This CDR3 is 14 amino acids long. V was clipped by 6 bases and J by 7 bases; unmatched bases: 11. In germline, CDR1 is SEHNR, CDR2 FQNEAQ (reference sequence). The chain's CDR3 is CASSPPGQALEQYF. CDR3 bases: TGTGCCAGCAGTCCCCCGGGACAGGCCTTAGAGCAGTACTTC. Combining the CDR3 with reference TRBV7-9 and TRBJ2-7 gives the whole variable domain DTGVSQNPRHKITKRGQNVTFRCDPISEHNRLYWYRQTLGQGPEFLTYFQNEAQLEKSRLLSDRFSAERPKGSFSTLEIQRTEQGDSAMYLCASSPPGQALEQYFGPGTRLTVT.

V is TRBV6-1 and J is TRBJ1-1; D call uncertain. Trimming removed 0 bases at V and 4 bases at J, with 6 bases between. The CDR3 totals 13 residues. CDR1 MNHNS and CDR2 SASEGT come from the germline V gene. This CDR3 reads CASSEAGPTEAFF. The CDR3 coding sequence is TGTGCCAGCAGTGAAGCTGGACCCACTGAAGCTTTCTTT.

The V gene is TRBV11-2, the J gene TRBJ2-1; D gene unclear. CDR3 length equals 15 residues. In germline, CDR1 is SGHAT, CDR2 FQNNGV. V lost 5 bases to trimming and J lost 0 bases, with 11 bases between them. The CDR3 DNA is TGTGCCAGCAGCCCAGACTTGAGCTCCTACAATGAGCAGTTCTTC. Translating it yields CASSPDLSSYNEQFF.

The chain combines TRBV19 with TRBJ1-5; unclear D gene. Between the trimmed V and J ends, which lost 3 bases and 3 bases, there was a span of 12 bases. The length of the CDR3 is 15 residues. Germline V gives CDR1 LNHDA, CDR2 SQIVND (reference sequence). CDR3 bases: TGTGCCAGTAGTATCTCCCTCCCGGCCAATCAGCCCCAGCATTTT. Its translation: CASSISLPANQPQHF. The variable domain in full, completed from reference TRBV19 and TRBJ1-5, reads DGGITQSPKYLFRKEGQNVTLSCEQNLNHDAMYWYRQDPGQGLRLIYYSQIVNDFQKGDIAEGYSVSREKKESFPLTVTSAQKNPTAFYLCASSISLPANQPQHFGDGTRLSIL.

This chain joins TRBV30 and TRBJ1-6, with 7 nucleotides matching TRBD1. The CDR3 loop spans 17 amino acids. Germline CDR1 reads GTSNPN; CDR2 reads SVGIG (reference sequence). Unmatched junction bases numbered 12, after V lost 0 bases and J lost 7 bases. The CDR3 DNA is TGTGCCTGGAGTGTGTCGCTGACAGGGAGTACGAATTCACCCCTCCACTTT. Protein product: CAWSVSLTGSTNSPLHF.

The CDR3 is CASSQGQGSYEQYF. Written as DNA, the CDR3 is TGTGCCAGCAGCCAAGGACAGGGATCCTACGAGCAGTACTTC. The V gene is TRBV4-2, the J gene TRBJ2-7, with 7 positions matching TRBD1. J lost 1 base, V lost 1 base, and 1 base had no gene match. The CDR3 contains 14 residues. The V gene's germline CDR1 is LGHNA and CDR2 YNFKEQ.

The chain couples TRBV28 to TRBJ1-1; D call uncertain. The CDR3 length is 14 residues. V was shortened by 8 bases and J by 3 bases, with 16 bases between the two germline ends. Germline V gene lookup returns CDR1 MDHEN and CDR2 SYDVKM. The CDR3 nucleotides read TGTGCCAGCCGGCGAGGAGCTGGGGACACTGAAGCTTTCTTT. This encodes CASRRGAGDTEAFF.

This clone was seen just once. This chain uses TRBV5-4 with TRBJ1-1, with 7 bases matching TRBD1. The CDR3 is 14 residues long. Trimming took 3 bases from V and 10 from J; bases not matched to a gene: 12. Germline V CDR1 and CDR2: SGHNT, YYREEE (reference sequence). CDR3 sequence reads: CASSWDLQAGGAFF. For the CDR3, the DNA is TGTGCCAGCAGCTGGGACTTACAAGCAGGGGGAGCTTTCTTT.

The chain combines TRBV4-2 with TRBJ2-3, with D perhaps matching TRBD2 (7 bases). The CDR3 runs to 15 residues. Germline V CDR1 and CDR2: LGHNA, YNFKEQ. Trimming cost V 1 base and J 3 bases, with 11 bases left between them. The CDR3 DNA reads as TGTGCCAGCAGCCAAGCCGGGGGGCAAACAGATACGCAGTATTTT. It translates to CASSQAGGQTDTQYF.

This clone was counted a few times. This CDR3 is CASSPRGDQPQHF. In nucleotides, the CDR3 is TGTGCCAGCAGCCCACGTGGGGATCAGCCCCAGCATTTT. V usage is TRBV7-2 and J usage is TRBJ1-5, with D uncertain. The germline gives CDR1 SGHTA, CDR2 FQGNSA. Between the trimmed V and J ends, which lost 5 bases and 5 bases, there was a span of 10 bases. The CDR3 spans 13 residues.

This chain links TRBV25-1 with TRBJ2-1; tentative D call: TRBD2 (6 bases). CDR1 and CDR2 from the germline V gene are MGHDK and SYGVNS. V dropped 6 bases and J dropped 1 base, with 7 bases sitting between them. This CDR3 contains 13 residues. The CDR3 reads CASREGSYNEQFF. The CDR3 DNA follows: TGTGCCAGCAGGGAGGGTTCCTACAATGAGCAGTTCTTC.

The J gene is TRBJ2-7, the V gene TRBV7-2, with 15 bases that match TRBD2. The CDR3 is 19 residues long. CDR1 and CDR2 from the germline V gene are SGHTA and FQGNSA. V dropped 0 bases and J dropped 0; count of bases not matched to a gene: 6. The CDR3 coding sequence is TGTGCCAGCAGCTTAGCAATAGGGACTAGCGGGGGGAGCTCCTACGAGCAGTACTTC. Its translation is CASSLAIGTSGGSSYEQYF.